Listed below are T cell receptor beta chains from one sample, sequenced in a study of T cells in Graves' hyperthyroidism and ophthalmopathy. MiXCR, run by TCRdb on the multiplex PCR reads, gives a single entry per CDR3 protein. Of 650,000 to 800,000 distinct CDR3 sequences in the sample, roughly 45% were seen once. Specimen: peripheral blood or thyroid tissue (not recorded which). The origin of the receptors is an adult man with Graves' disease, either hyperthyroidism or ophthalmopathy (not recorded which). Each CDR3 is given with its conserved first and last residue. Fields, in order: V gene, CDR3 length, J gene, clone size, D gene, CDR3 DNA, CDR3 protein. The D gene is left open where the match is weak. Size is stated for part of the rows, as once, few or many counts, or as a class when the clone is expanded.

TRBV2	13	TRBJ1-1	few	.	TGTGCCAGCAGTTACGAGGGGAACACTGAAGCTTTCTTT	CASSYEGNTEAFF
TRBV29-1	18	TRBJ2-5	many	TRBD2	TGCAGCGTTGTTAGCCACATAGGACTAGCGGGAGTCCAAGAGACCCAGTACTTC	CSVVSHIGLAGVQETQYF
TRBV7-2	15	TRBJ1-2	.	.	TGTGCCAGCAGCTTAGCGGGGCAGGCGTCATATGGCTACACCTTC	CASSLAGQASYGYTF
TRBV29-1	13	TRBJ1-5	many	TRBD1	TGCAGCGTGGAGGACAGGGTTGGTCAGCCCCAGCATTTT	CSVEDRVGQPQHF
TRBV28	15	TRBJ1-4	once	.	TGTGCCGGCAGGGGCAGGCTTGCACCTAATGAAAAACTGTTTTTT	CAGRGRLAPNEKLFF
TRBV20-1	13	TRBJ2-4	.	.	TGCAGTGCTAGCGGGATAGCCAAAAACATTCAGTACTTC	CSASGIAKNIQYF
TRBV2	9	TRBJ1-6	once	.	TGTGCCAGCGGGGACTCCCTCTACTTT	CASGDSLYF
TRBV29-1	13	TRBJ1-1	many	.	TGCAGCGTCCAGATAACAGTGAACACTGAAGCTTTCTTT	CSVQITVNTEAFF
TRBV13	12	TRBJ1-2	few	TRBD1	TGTGCCAGCCGACAGGGGGCAAGTGGCTACACCTTC	CASRQGASGYTF
TRBV28	14	TRBJ1-5	few	.	TGTGCCAGCAGTCCAGGCTCCGGTAATCAGCCCCAGCATTTT	CASSPGSGNQPQHF
TRBV13	13	TRBJ2-7	many	.	TGTGCCAGCAGCTTTCAACAGGGCTACGAGCAGTACTTC	CASSFQQGYEQYF
TRBV29-1	15	TRBJ1-1	many	.	TGCAGCGTCGGTGAGGTGGGGACGGCAAGGACTGAAGCTTTCTTT	CSVGEVGTARTEAFF
TRBV10-3	11	TRBJ1-1	.	.	TGTGCCATCAGCTTAGGCGTGGAAGCTTTCTTT	CAISLGVEAFF
TRBV6-6	15	TRBJ1-1	.	.	TGTGCCAGCAGCCCCGCGACTTTCATGAACACTGAAGCTTTCTTT	CASSPATFMNTEAFF
TRBV2	20	TRBJ2-5	.	TRBD2	TGTGCCAGCACGGGGCCCCCGGCCGGGACTAGCCATGTATCAAAAGAGACCCAGTACTTC	CASTGPPAGTSHVSKETQYF
TRBV7-8	15	TRBJ2-7	.	TRBD2	TGTGCCAGCAGCCAGATTGCTGCGGGGGGTTACGAGCAGTACTTC	CASSQIAAGGYEQYF
TRBV25-1	13	TRBJ1-6	.	TRBD1	TGTGCCAGCAAATCGACAGGGGGTGAGTCCCTCCACTTT	CASKSTGGESLHF
TRBV7-2	13	TRBJ1-1	few	.	TGTGCCAGCAGCTTCAGGGAATACACTGAAGCTTTCTTT	CASSFREYTEAFF
TRBV5-1	17	TRBJ2-7	.	TRBD2	TGCGCCAGCAGCCAGGGGACTAGCGGGAGGGCCTTGTACGAGCAGTACTTC	CASSQGTSGRALYEQYF
TRBV2	13	TRBJ2-4	.	TRBD1	TGTGCCAGCAGCGGACAGGGGCGTAACATTCAGTACTTC	CASSGQGRNIQYF
TRBV14	14	TRBJ1-4	many	TRBD1	TGTGCCAGCAGCCAAGAGACAGGGAAGGAAAAACTGTTTTTT	CASSQETGKEKLFF
TRBV14	16	TRBJ2-2	.	.	TGTGCCAGCAGCCGCCCACCGGGACATAACACCGGGGAGCTGTTTTTT	CASSRPPGHNTGELFF
TRBV24-1	19	TRBJ2-6	many	TRBD1	TGTGCCACCAGTGATTCCCGAGGACAGGCCCGCTCTGGGGCCAACGTCCTGACTTTC	CATSDSRGQARSGANVLTF
TRBV7-2	16	TRBJ2-7	few	TRBD1	TGTGCCAGCAGCCTGACTACGGGACAGGGTTCCTACGAGCAGTACTTC	CASSLTTGQGSYEQYF
TRBV12-3/TRBV12-4	13	TRBJ1-4	.	.	TGTGCCAGCTCCGTCAGGGCCGGCGAAAAACTGTTTTTT	CASSVRAGEKLFF
TRBV24-1	14	TRBJ2-7	.	.	TGTGCCACCAGCAGCTTGGACGTAGCCTACGAGCAGTACTTC	CATSSLDVAYEQYF
TRBV7-9	15	TRBJ2-5	few	TRBD2	TGTGCCAGCAGTTTTGGGGCGGGAGTAGGGGAGACCCAGTACTTC	CASSFGAGVGETQYF
TRBV9	15	TRBJ2-5	.	.	TGTGCCAGCAGCGAACCTACAGGGTCCTATGGGGGACAGTACTTC	CASSEPTGSYGGQYF
TRBV5-5	16	TRBJ2-2	.	TRBD2	TGTGCCAGCAGCTTGGGGACTAGCGGAAGTGTCGGGGAGCTGTTTTTT	CASSLGTSGSVGELFF
TRBV28	15	TRBJ1-5	few	TRBD1	TGTGCCAGCAGTTTCGGACAGGTTCGGAATCAGCCCCAGCATTTT	CASSFGQVRNQPQHF
TRBV24-1	14	TRBJ1-1	.	.	TGTGCCACCAGCGATCGGTCGGGCGATAATGAAGCTTTCTTT	CATSDRSGDNEAFF
TRBV7-8	15	TRBJ2-5	.	TRBD1	TGTGCCAGCAGCTTAGATTCGGCAGGGGGTGAAAAACTGTACTTC	CASSLDSAGGEKLYF
TRBV7-9	14	TRBJ1-4	many	.	TGTGCCAGCAGCTTAGCGACCAGGGGAGAAAAACTGTTTTTT	CASSLATRGEKLFF
TRBV7-9	15	TRBJ2-3	.	TRBD2	TGTGCCAGCAGCGCAGGCACTAGCGGGGGAGATACGCAGTATTTT	CASSAGTSGGDTQYF
TRBV15	14	TRBJ1-2	many	.	TGTGCCACCAGCAGAGTTCCAGGGTTCTATGGCTACACCTTC	CATSRVPGFYGYTF
TRBV5-1	15	TRBJ1-4	few	TRBD1	TGCGCCAGCAGCCACAGGACAGGGCCTGTTGAAAAACTGTTTTTT	CASSHRTGPVEKLFF
TRBV5-1	15	TRBJ1-1	.	.	TGCGCCAGCAGCCCCTGGGGTTCTCTGAACACTGAAGCTTTCTTT	CASSPWGSLNTEAFF
TRBV5-1	17	TRBJ1-2	.	.	TGCGCCAGCAGCTTGTCCCCGAGCGACCTACTTAACTATGGCTACACCTTC	CASSLSPSDLLNYGYTF
TRBV2	14	TRBJ1-5	many	.	TGTGCCACCCGGGGGGTAGTAAGCAATCAGCCCCAGCATTTT	CATRGVVSNQPQHF
TRBV7-3	17	TRBJ1-2	few	.	TGTGCCAGCAGCCCTGGTCCCGTTGAGGGTGCTAACTATGGCTACACCTTC	CASSPGPVEGANYGYTF
TRBV29-1	12	TRBJ2-7	.	TRBD2	TGCAGCGCACGGACTAGCAGTTACGAGCAGTACTTC	CSARTSSYEQYF
TRBV7-8	13	TRBJ2-7	.	.	TGTGCCAGCAGCTTAGCTTTTGATGGCGAGCAGTACTTC	CASSLAFDGEQYF
TRBV7-9	15	TRBJ1-1	.	.	TGTGCCAGCAGCCCGGGACGGGGGGCAATTACTGAAGCTTTCTTT	CASSPGRGAITEAFF
TRBV29-1	14	TRBJ1-4	once	.	TGCAGCAGTTACAGAGGGGGGGGAGATGAAAAACTGTTTTTT	CSSYRGGGDEKLFF
TRBV10-2	14	TRBJ1-2	.	.	TGCGCCAGCAGTGACTCTGGGGGCTTATCTGGCTACACCTTC	CASSDSGGLSGYTF
TRBV11-3	16	TRBJ2-7	.	TRBD2	TGTGCCAGCAGCTTAGCCCCACTAGCGGGAGCCTACGAGCAGTACTTC	CASSLAPLAGAYEQYF
TRBV6-5	12	TRBJ2-7	.	.	TGTGCCAGTCTACAGGGCGGCGACGAGCAGTACTTC	CASLQGGDEQYF